This T cell receptor beta chain was identified during a study of breast tumors, draining lymph nodes, adjacent tissues. The CDR3 is 14 residues long. CDR1 DFQATT and CDR2 SNEGSKA come from the germline V gene (reference sequence). V was clipped by 3 bases and J by 5 bases, with 13 bases between them. Axillary draining lymph nodes of breast cancer patients supplied the node samples. General observations from the study: Tumor TCR diversity was below lymph nodes but above nontumor tissue.

This clonotype was seen many times. Its cognate antigen is unknown. TCRdb processed the multiplex PCR reads anew with MiXCR; each CDR3 protein has one entry. The sample holds 85,000 to 130,000 distinct CDR3 sequences; less than 25% are singletons and the top ten take more than 0.9%. The sample comprised axillary lymph node tissue. The chain links TRBV20-1 to TRBJ2-2; possibly TRBD1 for D (5 bases). This sequence was found in a female donor with breast cancer. Some clones in this sample may be carry-over from other donors' samples. In DNA form, the CDR3 reads TGCAGTGCTAGCTGGGGCAGGGTTACCGGGGAGCTGTTTTTT. It yields the protein CSASWGRVTGELFF.